This record covers a single T cell receptor beta chain. This table comes from immunoSEQ multiplex PCR, and its TCRdb copy is limited to in-frame clones, with some not included. The repertoire has over 300,000 clones, around 90% of them found once; the top ten carry about 6.5%. Losses at the gene ends were 5 bases for V and 3 bases for J; bases not matched to a gene: 2. The CDR3 spans 14 residues. From germline, CDR1 is SGHTA and CDR2 FQGNSA. The sample comes from a study of blood T cell repertoires in COVID-19. Study as a whole: Spain, Italy and the United States supplied samples that represented acute and convalescent COVID-19. Sources were T cells, B-cell-depleted T cells, or PBMCs; the material itself was cDNA or gDNA.

The chain links TRBV7-2 to TRBJ2-7, with 12 bases fitting TRBD2. The sequence was obtained from a man aged 18 to 35 with active or convalescent COVID-19. Material for sequencing was peripheral blood. The CDR3 region is CASSLGLAGYEQYF. CDR3 coding DNA: TGTGCCAGCAGCCTGGGACTAGCGGGCTACGAGCAGTACTTC.